This TCR beta chain was sequenced for a study of blood T cell repertoires in COVID-19 (dated by TCRdb to 2018 to 2020). Regarding the research as a whole: The collaborator samples originated in the United States, Italy and Spain and spanned the acute and convalescent phases of COVID-19. The prospective study material was composed of cDNA or gDNA derived from T cells, B-cell-depleted T cells, or PBMCs. The dataset comprised deeply sampled blood TCRbeta repertoires from subjects exposed to, actively infected with, or recovered from COVID-19. The repertoires were released in a freely available public database meant as a resource for research on the immune response to SARS-CoV-2. The samples were drawn from two sources: the first 160 participants of the ongoing ImmuneRACE study, and 1,254 subjects contributed by 6 global collaborators. Nearly every sample came with metadata listing a de-identified subject ID, COVID-19 status, age in years and sex. Where HLA class I and class II types were available, the types were taken from metadata supplied by the sample provider, not from assay-based typing.

CDR1 and CDR2 (KGHSH, LQKENI) derive from the germline V gene. A distance of 10 bases separates the germline ends of V and J, which lose 7 bases and 1 base respectively. From cysteine to phenylalanine, the CDR3 is 13 amino acids long. This entry keeps only the CDR3 DNA: 39 bases, framed from base 1. Participants in the prospective study were enrolled through a virtual design, were aged roughly 18 to 100 years, and lived in 20 to 30 United States geographic areas. To assign participants to cohorts, the prospective study relied on clinical history that participants themselves reported in a screening survey and a study questionnaire. For ImmuneRACE Cohort 3, a participant was defined as recovered based on two consecutive negative NP/OP PCR tests, clearance by a healthcare professional, or resolution of symptoms. In the prospective study, whole blood, serum and a nasopharyngeal or oropharyngeal swab were collected from each participant by mobile phlebotomists. Prospective study participants could optionally give additional blood draws and questionnaires over a roughly two-month period. Before DNA extraction, prospective study blood samples were shipped either frozen or at room temperature.

Summary of the overall study and its limitations: How much clinical and demographic metadata was included differed by source and by participant, and the metadata was provided uncurated.

As to this clone: The target of this receptor is not known. No base quality values were provided; no much bigger clone lies one nucleotide off.

TCRbeta CDR3 regions were amplified from genomic DNA using the immunoSEQ Assay, a bias-controlled multiplex PCR. The original methods were these. Nucleated cell counts per sample were estimated from amplification of reference gene primers within the assay. To quantify the absolute abundance of each unique TCRbeta CDR3 rearrangement, sequence reads were collapsed and filtered. For each sample, productive Simpson clonality was calculated as the square root of Simpson's diversity index over productive rearrangements. What TCRdb holds here is the immuneACCESS table cut down to in-frame rearrangements. Part of the clones is not present; checked against another copy, under half of the missing clones reflect an unresolved V gene, and the others are unexplained. The V and J calls and the clone size are those of that table, but D and trimming were determined from the DNA. In all, the sample holds roughly 290,000 clones, and around 90% of those were seen once. 1.7% of the sample goes to the ten largest clones.

The receptor was derived from a woman in her forties who had recovered from COVID-19. The chain couples TRBV18 to TRBJ2-5; a tentative D match to TRBD1 spans 5 bases. The sample taken for sequencing was PBMCs or T cells enriched from blood (not recorded which). The CDR3 in this case is CASCTGTQETQYF. The sequenced DNA is TGTGCCAGCTGCACAGGTACCCAAGAGACCCAGTACTTC.